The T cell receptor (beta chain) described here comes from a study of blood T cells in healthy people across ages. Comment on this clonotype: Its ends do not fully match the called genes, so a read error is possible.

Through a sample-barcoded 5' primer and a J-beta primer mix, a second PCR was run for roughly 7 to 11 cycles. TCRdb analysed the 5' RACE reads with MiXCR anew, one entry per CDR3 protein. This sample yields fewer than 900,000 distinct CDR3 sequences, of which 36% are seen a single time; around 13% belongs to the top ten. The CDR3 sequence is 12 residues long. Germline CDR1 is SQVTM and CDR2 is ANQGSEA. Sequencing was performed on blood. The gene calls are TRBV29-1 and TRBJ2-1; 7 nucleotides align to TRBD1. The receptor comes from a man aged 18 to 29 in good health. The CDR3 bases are TGCTGCGTTCTTACAGGGGTTCGGGAGCAGTTCTTC. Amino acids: CCVLTGVREQFF.